The 26 T cell receptor beta chains below come from one sample, sequenced in a study of cytomegalovirus exposure and HLA in healthy donors. A multiplex PCR was run with 60 Vbeta primers and 13 Jbeta primers. Libraries were prepared by immunoSEQ multiplex PCR; TCRdb keeps only in-frame clonotypes and omits some of them. The data hold 130,000 to 150,000 clones, with around 84% observed a single time. Sequenced: PBMCs. These receptors were collected from a middle-aged man in good health and CMV-seropositive.

The rearrangement uses TRBV30 and TRBJ1-1; D not certain. Trimming shortened V by 7 bases and J by 6 bases, and 21 bases separated the two germline ends. CDR1 is GTSNPN, CDR2 SVGIG, per germline (reference sequence). The CDR3 length is 14 residues. The CDR3 loop reads CAYDRGFGYAEAFF. The CDR3 DNA reads TGTGCCTATGATCGGGGTTTCGGGTACGCTGAAGCTTTCTTT.

This clone is a singleton in its sample. The rearrangement joins TRBV7-2 to TRBJ2-7; TRBD1 matches 9 bases. The CDR3 spans 15 residues. After removal of 5 bases from V and 4 bases from J, the junction contained 9 bases not matched to a gene. Germline V lookup: CDR1 SGHTA, CDR2 FQGNSA. The CDR3 DNA follows: TGTGCCAGCAGCGCAGGACAGGGGAGAACATACGAGCAGTACTTC. This codes for CASSAGQGRTYEQYF.

The rearrangement joins TRBV18 to TRBJ2-5, with D unclear. Germline V CDR1 and CDR2: KGHSH, LQKENI. V shed 2 bases and J shed 2 bases, with 6 bases lying between them. This CDR3 is 13 amino acids long. Written as DNA, the CDR3 is TGTGCCAGCTCACCAACCAGGCAAGAGACCCAGTACTTC. Encoded protein: CASSPTRQETQYF.

The chain links TRBV27 to TRBJ2-7; D is possibly TRBD1 (5 bases). Trimming removed 4 bases at V and 6 bases at J, with 16 bases between. The germline V gene encodes CDR1 MNHEY and CDR2 SMNVEV (reference sequence). CDR3 length: 14 amino acids. CDR3 in amino acids: CASSSDGRGREQYF. In nucleotides, the CDR3 is TGTGCCAGCAGTTCCGATGGAAGGGGTCGCGAGCAGTACTTC.

V usage is TRBV4-1 and J usage is TRBJ2-7, with a possible D match to TRBD1 (5 bases). Germline CDR1 MGHRA, CDR2 YSYEKL. The CDR3 spans 13 residues. V lost 5 bases to trimming and J lost 4 bases, with 12 bases between them. CDR3 sequence reads: CASSDRQMYEQYF. The CDR3 DNA reads as TGCGCCAGCAGCGACAGACAGATGTACGAGCAGTACTTC.

This clone appeared a few times. The CDR3 is CASSWDRSNTGELFF. The CDR3 DNA is TGTGCCAGCAGTTGGGACAGGTCAAACACCGGGGAGCTGTTTTTT. The rearrangement links TRBV28 to TRBJ2-2; 8 bases fit TRBD1. The CDR3 covers 15 residues. The germline gives CDR1 MDHEN, CDR2 SYDVKM. V lost 4 bases and J lost 2; bases outside the gene matches: 3.

V is TRBV27 and J is TRBJ2-1; 7 nucleotides align to TRBD2. CDR3 size: 14 residues. Trimming at V came to 2 bases and at J to 9 bases, leaving 7 bases not matched to a gene. Germline CDR1 and CDR2: MNHEY and SMNVEV (reference sequence). The CDR3 DNA follows: TGTGCCAGCAGTTTAAGCGGGGCGACACTTGAGCAGTTCTTC. It is translated as CASSLSGATLEQFF.

The V gene is TRBV7-3, the J gene TRBJ2-2; D is unclear. From germline, CDR1 is SGHTA and CDR2 FQGTGA. There are 14 residues in the CDR3. V lost 3 bases and J lost 0, with 5 bases in between. CDR3 loop: CASSFAPNTGELFF. The CDR3 nucleotides read TGTGCCAGCAGCTTTGCGCCGAACACCGGGGAGCTGTTTTTT.

The rearrangement links TRBV5-1 to TRBJ1-5; TRBD1 aligns across 11 bases. In germline, CDR1 is SGHRS, CDR2 YFSETQ. The CDR3 is made up of 17 amino acids. The trim removed 0 bases at V and 2 bases at J, leaving 4 bases unmatched. CDR3 residues: CASSLDGQGAGNQPQHF. For the CDR3, the DNA is TGCGCCAGCAGCTTGGATGGACAGGGGGCTGGCAATCAGCCCCAGCATTTT.

V and J are TRBV5-6 and TRBJ2-3; 9 bases agree with TRBD1. V was pared by 4 bases and J by 0 bases, with 6 bases of the junction left unmatched. There are 16 residues in the CDR3. Germline-derived CDR1 and CDR2 are SGHDT and YYEEEE. The CDR3 region is CASSIRTGASTDTQYF. CDR3 in DNA: TGTGCCAGCAGCATACGGACAGGGGCTAGCACAGATACGCAGTATTTT.

This clone was seen a single time. CDR3 loop: CASSLGRGRGDTQYF. The CDR3 coding sequence is TGTGCCAGCAGCTTAGGGCGGGGAAGGGGAGATACGCAGTATTTT. This rearrangement joins TRBV7-2 to TRBJ2-3; D is possibly TRBD2 (6 bases). The CDR3 is made up of 15 amino acids. The V end lost 1 base, the J end lost 5 bases, and 13 bases lay between the germline ends. Per the germline V gene, CDR1 is SGHTA and CDR2 is FQGNSA.

This clone was found a few times. The chain couples TRBV5-1 to TRBJ1-1; TRBD1 matches 8 bases. CDR3 size: 14 residues. The V gene end was trimmed by 2 bases and the J gene end by 5 bases; junction bases not matched to a gene: 5. Per germline, CDR1 SGHRS and CDR2 YFSETQ. The CDR3 bases are TGCGCCAGCAGCTTTTCGACAGGGGAAACTGAAGCTTTCTTT. Its protein product is CASSFSTGETEAFF.

The J gene is TRBJ2-1, the V gene TRBV18, with 15 bases aligning to TRBD2. Germline-derived CDR1 and CDR2 are KGHSH and LQKENI. J was trimmed by 4 bases and V by 3 bases; bases with no gene match: 1. The CDR3 has 16 amino acids. The CDR3 region has the DNA TGTGCCAGCTCACCCGGGACTAGCGGGAGGTACAATGAGCAGTTCTTC. This codes for CASSPGTSGRYNEQFF.

This clone was counted only a few times. V and J are TRBV5-1 and TRBJ2-2; D not certain. The length of the CDR3 is 15 residues. V lost 0 bases and J 2 bases, leaving 8 bases between the germline ends. The V gene's germline CDR1 is SGHRS and CDR2 YFSETQ. CDR3 nucleotides: TGCGCCAGCAGCTTGGATCCAGTTAACACCGGGGAGCTGTTTTTT. Translation: CASSLDPVNTGELFF.

V is TRBV4-3 and J is TRBJ1-2, with D maybe TRBD1 (5 bases). Germline-derived CDR1 and CDR2 are LGHNA and YSLEER. With 0 bases removed from V and 5 bases from J, the gap between germline ends came to 10 bases. The CDR3 has 14 amino acids. CDR3 loop: CASSQDGGAYGYTF. The DNA of the CDR3 is TGCGCCAGCAGCCAAGATGGAGGGGCGTATGGCTACACCTTC.

The V and J genes are TRBV7-9 and TRBJ2-5; unclear D gene. V gave up 2 bases and J gave up 4 bases, with 14 bases separating them. The length of the CDR3 is 15 residues. Per the germline V gene, CDR1 is SEHNR and CDR2 is FQNEAQ (reference sequence). CDR3: CASSLILGPSETQYF. In nucleotides, the CDR3 is TGTGCCAGCAGCTTAATCCTAGGCCCATCAGAGACCCAGTACTTC.

In this sample, this clone turned up a few times. The rearrangement joins TRBV10-3 to TRBJ1-3, with D maybe TRBD1 (5 bases). From germline, CDR1 is ENHRY and CDR2 SYGVKD. The CDR3 runs to 17 residues. Trimming took off 2 bases at V and 1 base at J, with 15 bases between the two ends. CDR3 sequence (DNA): TGTGCCATCAGTGAGAACACCATAGGGGCATCTGGAAACACCATATATTTT. Amino acid sequence: CAISENTIGASGNTIYF.

This chain joins TRBV4-2 and TRBJ2-7; D remains ambiguous. Germline CDR1 and CDR2: LGHNA and YNFKEQ. The CDR3 has 15 residues. Trimming stripped 0 bases from V and 5 bases from J, with 14 bases between. CDR3 in DNA: TGTGCCAGCAGCCAAGAAGTGAGGCCCGACCACGAGCAGTACTTC. Its translation: CASSQEVRPDHEQYF.

The table lists this clone with a few counts. This chain links TRBV7-8 with TRBJ1-3; 7 positions agree with TRBD1. The CDR3 is 18 residues long. Looked up from germline, CDR1 is SGHVS and CDR2 is FQNEAQ. Trimming cost V 5 bases and J 0 bases; bases outside gene matches: 13. The chain's CDR3 is CASSPFRDRRNSGNTIYF. The CDR3 region has the DNA TGTGCCAGCAGCCCGTTCCGGGACAGACGTAACTCTGGAAACACCATATATTTT.

This clone was seen just once. The chain joins TRBV9 to TRBJ2-5; 11 bases agree with TRBD2. The CDR3 has 18 residues. J lost 1 base, V lost 4 bases, and 12 bases had no gene match. Germline CDR1 and CDR2: SGDLS and YYNGEE. The CDR3 loop is CASSLGVAGGAGQETQYF. CDR3 coding DNA: TGTGCCAGCAGCCTTGGGGTAGCGGGGGGGGCGGGCCAAGAGACCCAGTACTTC.

V and J are TRBV30 and TRBJ1-1; tentative D call: TRBD1 (6 bases). This CDR3 has 14 amino acids. V gave up 0 bases and J gave up 4 bases, with 12 bases separating them. From germline, CDR1 is GTSNPN and CDR2 SVGIG (reference sequence). This CDR3 reads CAWSVLGGGTEAFF. Written as DNA, the CDR3 is TGTGCCTGGAGTGTACTAGGGGGGGGCACTGAAGCTTTCTTT.

The J gene is TRBJ1-2, the V gene TRBV7-2; D unresolved. Trimming shortened V by 2 bases and J by 5 bases, and 6 bases separated the two germline ends. The CDR3 is 12 amino acids. The germline V gene has CDR1 SGHTA and CDR2 FQGNSA. This chain's CDR3 is CASSLSGYGYTF. CDR3 coding DNA: TGTGCCAGCAGCTTAAGCGGGTATGGCTACACCTTC. Complete variable domain (other parts from reference TRBV7-2 and TRBJ1-2): GAGVSQSPSNKVTEKGKDVELRCDPISGHTALYWYRQSLGQGLEFLIYFQGNSAPDKSGLPSDRFSAERTGGSVSTLTIQRTQQEDSAVYLCASSLSGYGYTFGSGTRLTVV.

The chain has TRBV13 and TRBJ1-6; the D is unclear. The germline gives CDR1 PRHDT, CDR2 FYEKMQ (reference sequence). The CDR3 is made up of 14 amino acids. V lost 0 bases to trimming and J lost 7 bases, with 7 bases between them. In DNA form, the CDR3 reads TGTGCCAGCAGCTTAGGCCGTGCGAATTCACCCCTCCACTTT. Its translation: CASSLGRANSPLHF.

The J gene is TRBJ2-5, the V gene TRBV2; TRBD2 matches 7 bases. The CDR3 sequence is 16 residues long. J gave up 1 base and V 6 bases, and 11 bases lay outside the gene matches. In germline, CDR1 is SNHLY, CDR2 FYNNEI. The CDR3 coding sequence is TGTGCCAGCAGGGGGAGACTAGCTCACCTCCAAGAGACCCAGTACTTC. Translation gives CASRGRLAHLQETQYF.

The V call is TRBV7-9, the J call TRBJ1-1; D is ambiguous. The germline gives CDR1 SEHNR, CDR2 FQNEAQ (reference sequence). Trimming removed 8 bases from V and 10 bases from J, with 14 bases in between. The CDR3 loop spans 11 amino acids. The CDR3 protein is CASRRDFVAFF. CDR3 in DNA: TGTGCCAGCCGTCGTGACTTTGTAGCTTTCTTT. The full variable domain, rest sourced from reference TRBV7-9 and TRBJ1-1, is DTGVSQNPRHKITKRGQNVTFRCDPISEHNRLYWYRQTLGQGPEFLTYFQNEAQLEKSRLLSDRFSAERPKGSFSTLEIQRTEQGDSAMYLCASRRDFVAFFGQGTRLTVV.

This clone has a single count. V and J are TRBV5-4 and TRBJ2-5; D may be TRBD2 (6 bases). The CDR3 has 14 amino acids. V shed 1 base and J shed 3 bases, with 10 bases lying between them. CDR1 is SGHNT, CDR2 YYREEE, per germline (reference sequence). The CDR3 DNA follows: TGTGCCAGCAGCTTGTTGGGGGAGGAAGAGACCCAGTACTTC. It is translated as CASSLLGEEETQYF.